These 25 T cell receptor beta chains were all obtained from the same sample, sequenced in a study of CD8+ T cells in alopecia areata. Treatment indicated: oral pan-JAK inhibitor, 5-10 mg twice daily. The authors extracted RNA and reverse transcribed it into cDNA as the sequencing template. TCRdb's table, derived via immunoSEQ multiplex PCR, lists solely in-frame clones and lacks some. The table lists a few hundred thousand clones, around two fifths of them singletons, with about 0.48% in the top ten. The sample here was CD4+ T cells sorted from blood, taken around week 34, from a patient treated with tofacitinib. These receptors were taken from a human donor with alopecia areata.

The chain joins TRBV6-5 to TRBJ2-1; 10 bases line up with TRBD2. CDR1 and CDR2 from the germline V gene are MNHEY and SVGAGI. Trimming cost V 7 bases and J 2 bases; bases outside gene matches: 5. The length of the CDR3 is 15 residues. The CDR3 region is CASTQREGAYNEQFF. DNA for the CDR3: TGTGCCAGCACCCAGCGGGAGGGAGCCTACAATGAGCAGTTCTTC.

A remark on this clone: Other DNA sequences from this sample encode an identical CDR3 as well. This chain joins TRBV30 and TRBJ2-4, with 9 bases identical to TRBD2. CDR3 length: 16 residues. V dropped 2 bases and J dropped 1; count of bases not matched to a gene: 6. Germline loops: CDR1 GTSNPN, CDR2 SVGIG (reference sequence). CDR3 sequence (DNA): TGTGCCTGGAGTAGAAATAGCGGGGGTGCCAAAAACATTCAGTACTTC. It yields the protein CAWSRNSGGAKNIQYF. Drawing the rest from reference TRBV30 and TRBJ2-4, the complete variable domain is SQTIHQWPATLVQPVGSPLSLECTVEGTSNPNLYWYRQAAGRGLQLLFYSVGIGQISSEVPQNLSASRPQDRQFILSSKKLLLSDSGFYLCAWSRNSGGAKNIQYFGAGTRLSVL.

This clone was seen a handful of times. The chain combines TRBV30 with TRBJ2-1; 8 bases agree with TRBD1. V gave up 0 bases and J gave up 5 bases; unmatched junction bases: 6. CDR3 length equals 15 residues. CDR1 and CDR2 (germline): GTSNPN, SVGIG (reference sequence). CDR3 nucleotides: TGTGCCTGGAGTGTCGGACAGGGCCAACACAATGAGCAGTTCTTC. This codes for CAWSVGQGQHNEQFF.

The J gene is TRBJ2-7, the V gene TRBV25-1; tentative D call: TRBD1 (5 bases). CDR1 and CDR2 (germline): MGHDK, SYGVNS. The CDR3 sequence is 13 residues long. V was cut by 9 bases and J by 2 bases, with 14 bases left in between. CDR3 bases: TGTGCCAGTCTCAAGACAGAAGCCTACGAGCAGTACTTC. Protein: CASLKTEAYEQYF.

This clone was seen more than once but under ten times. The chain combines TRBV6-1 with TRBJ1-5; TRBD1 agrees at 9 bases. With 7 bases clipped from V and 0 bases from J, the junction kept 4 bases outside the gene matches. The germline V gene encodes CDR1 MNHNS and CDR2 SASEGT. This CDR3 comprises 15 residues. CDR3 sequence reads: CASTRQGVSNQPQHF. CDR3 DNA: TGTGCCAGCACCCGACAGGGGGTTAGCAATCAGCCCCAGCATTTT.

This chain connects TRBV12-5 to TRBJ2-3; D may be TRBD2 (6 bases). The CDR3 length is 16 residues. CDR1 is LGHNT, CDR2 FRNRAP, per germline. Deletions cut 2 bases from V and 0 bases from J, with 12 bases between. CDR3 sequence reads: CASGLSPGTSTDTQYF. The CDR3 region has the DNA TGTGCTAGTGGTTTGTCCCCCGGGACTAGCACAGATACGCAGTATTTT.

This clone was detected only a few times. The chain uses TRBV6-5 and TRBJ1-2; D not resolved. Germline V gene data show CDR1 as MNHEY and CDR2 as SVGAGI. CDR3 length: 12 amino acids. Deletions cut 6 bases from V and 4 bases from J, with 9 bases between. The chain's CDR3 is CASREISYGYTF. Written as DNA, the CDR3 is TGTGCCAGCAGAGAAATAAGCTATGGCTACACCTTC.

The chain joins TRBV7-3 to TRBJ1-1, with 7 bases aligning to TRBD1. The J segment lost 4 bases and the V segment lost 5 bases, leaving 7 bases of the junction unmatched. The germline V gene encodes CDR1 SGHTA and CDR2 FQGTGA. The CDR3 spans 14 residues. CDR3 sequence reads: CASSTVPGGTEAFF. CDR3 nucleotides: TGTGCCAGCAGCACCGTTCCAGGGGGCACTGAAGCTTTCTTT.

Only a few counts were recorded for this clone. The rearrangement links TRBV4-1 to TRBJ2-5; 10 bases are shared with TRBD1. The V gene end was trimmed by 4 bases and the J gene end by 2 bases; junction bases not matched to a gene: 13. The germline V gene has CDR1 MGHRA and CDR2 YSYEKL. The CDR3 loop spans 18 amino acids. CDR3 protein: CASSLRQGALQTQETQYF. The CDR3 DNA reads TGCGCCAGCAGCCTTAGACAGGGGGCTTTGCAAACACAAGAGACCCAGTACTTC.

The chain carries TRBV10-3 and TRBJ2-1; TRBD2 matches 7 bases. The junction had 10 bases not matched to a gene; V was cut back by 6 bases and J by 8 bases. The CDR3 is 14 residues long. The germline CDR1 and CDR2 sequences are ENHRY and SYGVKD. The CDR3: CAISETSSPHEQFF. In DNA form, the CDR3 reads TGTGCCATCAGCGAGACTAGCTCTCCCCATGAGCAGTTCTTC.

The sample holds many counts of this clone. The CDR3 DNA sequence: TGTGCCAGCAGCGCCGCCATAATGCAGTATTTT. This gives the protein CASSAAIMQYF. The chain links TRBV14 to TRBJ2-3; D unclear. V was pared by 5 bases and J by 11 bases, with 11 bases between. CDR1 is SGHDN and CDR2 is FVKESK in the germline V gene. The CDR3 covers 11 residues.

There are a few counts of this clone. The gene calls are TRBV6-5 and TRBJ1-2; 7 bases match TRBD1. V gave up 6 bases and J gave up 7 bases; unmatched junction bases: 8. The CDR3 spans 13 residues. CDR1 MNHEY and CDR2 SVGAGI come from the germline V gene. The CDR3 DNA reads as TGTGCCAGCAGGAAGGGGGCAGGGAGTGGCTACACCTTC. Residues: CASRKGAGSGYTF.

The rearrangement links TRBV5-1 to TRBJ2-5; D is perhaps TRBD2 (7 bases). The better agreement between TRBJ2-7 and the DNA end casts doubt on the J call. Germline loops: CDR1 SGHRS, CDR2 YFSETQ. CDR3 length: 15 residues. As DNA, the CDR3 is TGCGCCAGCAGCCTTGACGGGGGGCGCTCCTACGAGCAGTACTTC. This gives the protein CASSLDGGRSYEQYF.

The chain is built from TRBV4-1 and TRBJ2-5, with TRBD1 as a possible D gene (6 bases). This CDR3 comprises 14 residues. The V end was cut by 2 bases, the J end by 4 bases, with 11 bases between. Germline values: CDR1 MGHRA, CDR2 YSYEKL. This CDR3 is CASSQTGTLETQYF. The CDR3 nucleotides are TGCGCCAGCAGCCAAACCGGGACATTAGAGACCCAGTACTTC.

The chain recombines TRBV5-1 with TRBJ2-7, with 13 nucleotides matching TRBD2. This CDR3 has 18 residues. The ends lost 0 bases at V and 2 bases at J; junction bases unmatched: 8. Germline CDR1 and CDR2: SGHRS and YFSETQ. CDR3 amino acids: CASSLAFPGTSGAYEQYF. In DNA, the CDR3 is TGCGCCAGCAGCTTGGCATTCCCCGGGACTAGCGGGGCCTACGAGCAGTACTTC.

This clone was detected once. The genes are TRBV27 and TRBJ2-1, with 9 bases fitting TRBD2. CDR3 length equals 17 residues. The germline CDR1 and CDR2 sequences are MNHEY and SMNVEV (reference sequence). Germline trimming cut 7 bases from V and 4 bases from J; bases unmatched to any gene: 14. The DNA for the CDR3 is TGTGCCAGCAAACCTCCAAGGACTAGCGCTAAATACAATGAGCAGTTCTTC. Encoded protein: CASKPPRTSAKYNEQFF.

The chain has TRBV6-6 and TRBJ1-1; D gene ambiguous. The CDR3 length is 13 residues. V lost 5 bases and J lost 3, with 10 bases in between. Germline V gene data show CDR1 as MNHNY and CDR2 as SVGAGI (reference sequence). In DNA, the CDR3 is TGTGCCAGCAGTCCTCTGGTGGACACTGAAGCTTTCTTT. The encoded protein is CASSPLVDTEAFF.

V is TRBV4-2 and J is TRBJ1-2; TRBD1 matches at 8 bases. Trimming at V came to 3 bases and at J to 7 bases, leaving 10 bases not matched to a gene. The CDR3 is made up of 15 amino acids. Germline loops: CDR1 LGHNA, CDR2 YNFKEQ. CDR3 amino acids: CASSQQPGTGRGYTF. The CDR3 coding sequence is TGTGCCAGCAGCCAGCAGCCCGGGACAGGTCGTGGCTACACCTTC.

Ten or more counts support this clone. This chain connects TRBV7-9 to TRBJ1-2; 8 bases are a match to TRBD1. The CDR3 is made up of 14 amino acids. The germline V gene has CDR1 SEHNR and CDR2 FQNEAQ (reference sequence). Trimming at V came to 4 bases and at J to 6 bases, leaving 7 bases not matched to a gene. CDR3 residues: CASSSTGGKHGYTF. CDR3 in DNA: TGTGCCAGCAGCTCCACAGGGGGGAAACATGGCTACACCTTC.

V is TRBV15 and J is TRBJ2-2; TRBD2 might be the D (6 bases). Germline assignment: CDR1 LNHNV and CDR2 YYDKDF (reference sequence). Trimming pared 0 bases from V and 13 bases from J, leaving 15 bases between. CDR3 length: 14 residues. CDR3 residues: CATSRDSGSSGLFF. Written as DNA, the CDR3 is TGTGCCACCAGCAGAGATAGCGGATCATCTGGGCTGTTTTTT.

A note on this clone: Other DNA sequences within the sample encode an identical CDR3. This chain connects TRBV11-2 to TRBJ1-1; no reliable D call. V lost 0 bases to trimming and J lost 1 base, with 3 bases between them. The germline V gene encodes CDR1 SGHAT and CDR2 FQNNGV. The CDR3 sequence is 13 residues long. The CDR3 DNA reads TGTGCCAGCAGCTTAGAAAGGAACACTGAAGCTTTCTTT. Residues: CASSLERNTEAFF. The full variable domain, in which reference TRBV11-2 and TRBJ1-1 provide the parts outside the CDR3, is EAGVAQSPRYKIIEKRQSVAFWCNPISGHATLYWYQQILGQGPKLLIQFQNNGVVDDSQLPKDRFSAERLKGVDSTLKIQPAKLEDSAVYLCASSLERNTEAFFGQGTRLTVV.

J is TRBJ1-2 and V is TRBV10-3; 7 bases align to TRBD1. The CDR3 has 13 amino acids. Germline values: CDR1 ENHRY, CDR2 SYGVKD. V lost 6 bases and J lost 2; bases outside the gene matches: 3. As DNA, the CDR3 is TGTGCCATCAGGCCGGGACAGAACTATGGCTACACCTTC. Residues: CAIRPGQNYGYTF.

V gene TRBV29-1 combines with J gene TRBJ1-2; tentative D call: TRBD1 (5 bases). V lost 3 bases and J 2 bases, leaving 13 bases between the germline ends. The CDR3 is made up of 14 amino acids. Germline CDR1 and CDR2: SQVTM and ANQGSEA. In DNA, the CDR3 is TGCAGCGTTGATAAGGTATACAGGAACTATGGCTACACCTTC. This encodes CSVDKVYRNYGYTF.

CDR3 bases: TGTGCCAGCAGCCTTCGATCGAGCTCCTACAATGAGCAGTTCTTC. Translating gives CASSLRSSSYNEQFF. The chain carries TRBV7-9 and TRBJ2-1, with D unresolved. This CDR3 is 15 amino acids long. V was shortened by 5 bases and J by 0 bases, with 11 bases between the two germline ends. CDR1 is SEHNR, CDR2 FQNEAQ, per germline (reference sequence).

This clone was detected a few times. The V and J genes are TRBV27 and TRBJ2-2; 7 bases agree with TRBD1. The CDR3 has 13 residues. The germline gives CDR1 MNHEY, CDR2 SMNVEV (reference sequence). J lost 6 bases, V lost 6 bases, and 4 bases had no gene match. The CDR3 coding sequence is TGTGCCAGCAGATTCACAGGGGCCGGGGAGCTGTTTTTT. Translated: CASRFTGAGELFF.